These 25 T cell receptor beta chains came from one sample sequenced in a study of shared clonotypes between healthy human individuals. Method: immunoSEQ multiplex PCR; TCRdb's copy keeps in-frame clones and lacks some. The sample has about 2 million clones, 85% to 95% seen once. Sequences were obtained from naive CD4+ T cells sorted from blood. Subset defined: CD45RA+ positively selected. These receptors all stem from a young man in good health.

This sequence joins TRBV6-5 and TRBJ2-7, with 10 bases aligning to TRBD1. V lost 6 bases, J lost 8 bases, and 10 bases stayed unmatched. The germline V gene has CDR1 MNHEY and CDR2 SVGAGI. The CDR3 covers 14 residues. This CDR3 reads CASSWIGDRGQQYF. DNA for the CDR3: TGTGCCAGCAGCTGGATAGGGGACAGGGGACAGCAGTACTTC.

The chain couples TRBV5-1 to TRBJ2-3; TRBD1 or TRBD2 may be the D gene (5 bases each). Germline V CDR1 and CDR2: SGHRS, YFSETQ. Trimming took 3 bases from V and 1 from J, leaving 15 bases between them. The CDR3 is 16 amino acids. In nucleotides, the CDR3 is TGCGCCAGCAGCTCCGGGGACGGGAAAGGCACAGATACGCAGTATTTT. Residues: CASSSGDGKGTDTQYF.

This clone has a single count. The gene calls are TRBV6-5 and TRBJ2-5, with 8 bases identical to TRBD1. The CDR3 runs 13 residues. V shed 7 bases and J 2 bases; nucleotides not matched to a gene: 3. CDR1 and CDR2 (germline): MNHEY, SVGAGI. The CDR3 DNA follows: TGTGCCAGCAAAAGACAGGGGCAAGAGACCCAGTACTTC. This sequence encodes CASKRQGQETQYF.

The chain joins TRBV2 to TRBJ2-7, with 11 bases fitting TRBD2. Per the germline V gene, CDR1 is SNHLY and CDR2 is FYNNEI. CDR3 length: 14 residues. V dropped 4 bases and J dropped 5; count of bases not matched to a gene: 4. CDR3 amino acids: CASSGGTSGNEQYF. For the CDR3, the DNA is TGTGCCAGCAGTGGAGGGACTAGCGGAAACGAGCAGTACTTC. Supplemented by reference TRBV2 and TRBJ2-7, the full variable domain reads EPEVTQTPSHQVTQMGQEVILRCVPISNHLYFYWYRQILGQKVEFLVSFYNNEISEKSEIFDDQFSVERPDGSNFTLKIRSTKLEDSAMYFCASSGGTSGNEQYFGPGTRLTVT.

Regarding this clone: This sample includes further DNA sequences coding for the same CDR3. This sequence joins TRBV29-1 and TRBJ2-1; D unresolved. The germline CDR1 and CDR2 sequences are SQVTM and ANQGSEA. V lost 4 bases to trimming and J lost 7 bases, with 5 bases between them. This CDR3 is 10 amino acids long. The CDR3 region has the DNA TGCAGCGTTGGTGGAAATGAGCAGTTCTTC. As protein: CSVGGNEQFF.

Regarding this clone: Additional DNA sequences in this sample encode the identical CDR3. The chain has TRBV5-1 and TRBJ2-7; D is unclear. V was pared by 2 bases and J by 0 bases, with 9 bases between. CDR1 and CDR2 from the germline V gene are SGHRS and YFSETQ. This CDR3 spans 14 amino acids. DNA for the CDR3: TGCGCCAGCAGCTTATTGGGCAGCTCCTACGAGCAGTACTTC. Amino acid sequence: CASSLLGSSYEQYF.

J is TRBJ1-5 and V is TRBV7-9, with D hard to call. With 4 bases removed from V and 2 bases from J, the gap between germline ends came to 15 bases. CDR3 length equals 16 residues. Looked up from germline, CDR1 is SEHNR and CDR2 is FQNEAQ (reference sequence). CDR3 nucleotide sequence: TGTGCCAGCAGCTCTTGGGATTCGAGTGGCAATCAGCCCCAGCATTTT. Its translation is CASSSWDSSGNQPQHF.

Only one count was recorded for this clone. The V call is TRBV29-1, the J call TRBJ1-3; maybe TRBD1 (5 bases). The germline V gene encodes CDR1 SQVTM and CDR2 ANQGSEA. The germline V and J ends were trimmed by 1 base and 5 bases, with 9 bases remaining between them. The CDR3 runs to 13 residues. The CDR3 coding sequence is TGCAGCGTTGAAGGATTGGGGCGAAACACCATATATTTT. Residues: CSVEGLGRNTIYF.

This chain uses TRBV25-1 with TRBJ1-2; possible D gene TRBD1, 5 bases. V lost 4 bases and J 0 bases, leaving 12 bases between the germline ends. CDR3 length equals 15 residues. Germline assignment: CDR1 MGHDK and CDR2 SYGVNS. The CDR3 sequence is CASSGGGLSNYGYTF. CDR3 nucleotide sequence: TGTGCCAGCAGTGGGGGGGGATTGTCTAACTATGGCTACACCTTC.

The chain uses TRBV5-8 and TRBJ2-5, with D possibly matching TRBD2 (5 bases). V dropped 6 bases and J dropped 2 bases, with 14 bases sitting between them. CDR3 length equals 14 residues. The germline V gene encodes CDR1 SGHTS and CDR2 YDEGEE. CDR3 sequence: CASTLYRGQETQYF. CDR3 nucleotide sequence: TGTGCCAGCACCCTATACCGGGGTCAAGAGACCCAGTACTTC.

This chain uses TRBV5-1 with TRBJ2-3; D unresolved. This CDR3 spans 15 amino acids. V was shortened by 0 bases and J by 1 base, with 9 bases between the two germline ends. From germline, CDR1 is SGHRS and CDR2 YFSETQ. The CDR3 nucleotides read TGCGCCAGCAGCTTGGGTTCCACTGGCACAGATACGCAGTATTTT. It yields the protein CASSLGSTGTDTQYF.

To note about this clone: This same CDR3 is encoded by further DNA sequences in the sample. CDR3 amino acids: CASSLQPRNTEAFF. The CDR3 nucleotides read TGCGCCAGCAGCTTACAGCCCCGGAACACTGAAGCTTTCTTT. V gene TRBV5-1 combines with J gene TRBJ1-1, with D unresolved. CDR3 length: 14 amino acids. From germline, CDR1 is SGHRS and CDR2 YFSETQ. Deletions cut 2 bases from V and 1 base from J, with 9 bases between.

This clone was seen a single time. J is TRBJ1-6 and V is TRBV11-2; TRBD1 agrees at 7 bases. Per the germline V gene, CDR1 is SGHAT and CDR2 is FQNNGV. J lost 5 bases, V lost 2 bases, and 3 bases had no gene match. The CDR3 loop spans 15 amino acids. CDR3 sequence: CASSLSGTDNSPLHF. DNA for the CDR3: TGTGCCAGCAGCTTATCCGGGACAGATAATTCACCCCTCCACTTT.

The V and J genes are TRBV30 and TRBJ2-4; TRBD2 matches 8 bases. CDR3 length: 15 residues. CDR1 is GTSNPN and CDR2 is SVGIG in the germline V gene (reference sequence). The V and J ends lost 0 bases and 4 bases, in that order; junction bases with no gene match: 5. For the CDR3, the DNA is TGTGCCTGGAGTGTTGTAGCGGGAAATAAAAACATTCAGTACTTC. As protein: CAWSVVAGNKNIQYF.

The CDR3, as DNA: TGTGCCAGCAAAGAATACCGGGACAGGGGAGCCGGGGAGCTGTTTTTT. Residues: CASKEYRDRGAGELFF. V gene TRBV11-1 combines with J gene TRBJ2-2; 10 nucleotides align to TRBD1. This CDR3 contains 16 residues. Trimming at V came to 7 bases and at J to 6 bases, leaving 11 bases not matched to a gene. From germline, CDR1 is SGHAT and CDR2 FQDESV (reference sequence).

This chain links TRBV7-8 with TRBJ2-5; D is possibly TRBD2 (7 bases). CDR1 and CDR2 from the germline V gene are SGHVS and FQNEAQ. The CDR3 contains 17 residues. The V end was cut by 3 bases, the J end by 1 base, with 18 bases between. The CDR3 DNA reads TGTGCCAGCAGCTTCCGAGGGGGGGAGTTACGCCAAGAGACCCAGTACTTC. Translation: CASSFRGGELRQETQYF.

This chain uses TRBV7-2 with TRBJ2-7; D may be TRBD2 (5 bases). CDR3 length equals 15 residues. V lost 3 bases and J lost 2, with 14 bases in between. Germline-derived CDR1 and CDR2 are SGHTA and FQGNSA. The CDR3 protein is CASSFGGGSTYEQYF. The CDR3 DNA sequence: TGTGCCAGCAGCTTCGGAGGCGGGTCTACCTACGAGCAGTACTTC.

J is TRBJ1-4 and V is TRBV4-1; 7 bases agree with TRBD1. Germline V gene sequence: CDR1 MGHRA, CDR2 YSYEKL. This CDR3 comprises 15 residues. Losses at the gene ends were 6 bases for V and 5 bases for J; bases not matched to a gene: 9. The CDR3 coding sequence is TGCGCCAGCAGTCTTCCGGGACAGCACAATGAAAAACTGTTTTTT. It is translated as CASSLPGQHNEKLFF.

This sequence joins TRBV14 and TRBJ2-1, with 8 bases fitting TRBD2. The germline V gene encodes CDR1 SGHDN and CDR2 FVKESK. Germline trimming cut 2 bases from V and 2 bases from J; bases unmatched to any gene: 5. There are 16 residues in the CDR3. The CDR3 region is CASSQTSGSPYNEQFF. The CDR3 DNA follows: TGTGCCAGCAGCCAAACCAGCGGGAGTCCCTACAATGAGCAGTTCTTC.

CDR3 region: CASSQRQVDDYTF. The CDR3 DNA reads as TGTGCCAGCTCACAGCGACAGGTCGATGACTACACCTTC. The chain uses TRBV18 and TRBJ1-2; a possible D gene is TRBD1 (6 bases). CDR1 is KGHSH, CDR2 LQKENI, per germline. V was pared by 4 bases and J by 10 bases, with 16 bases between. The CDR3 totals 13 residues.

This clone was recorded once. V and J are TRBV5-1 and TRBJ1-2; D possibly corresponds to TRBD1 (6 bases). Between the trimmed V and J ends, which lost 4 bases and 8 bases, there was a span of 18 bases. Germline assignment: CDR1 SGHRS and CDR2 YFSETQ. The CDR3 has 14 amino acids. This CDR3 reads CASSAEGGKEGYTF. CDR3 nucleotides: TGCGCCAGCAGCGCCGAGGGGGGTAAAGAAGGCTACACCTTC. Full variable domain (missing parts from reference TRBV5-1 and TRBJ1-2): KAGVTQTPRYLIKTRGQQVTLSCSPISGHRSVSWYQQTPGQGLQFLFEYFSETQRNKGNFPGRFSGRQFSNSRSEMNVSTLELGDSALYLCASSAEGGKEGYTFGSGTRLTVV.

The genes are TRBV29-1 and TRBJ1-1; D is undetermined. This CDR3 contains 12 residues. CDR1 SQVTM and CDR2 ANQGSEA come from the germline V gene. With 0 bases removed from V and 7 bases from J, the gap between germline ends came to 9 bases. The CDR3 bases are TGCAGCGTTGAAGATGATGGTGGTGAAGCTTTCTTT. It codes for CSVEDDGGEAFF. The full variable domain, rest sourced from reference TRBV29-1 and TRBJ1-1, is SAVISQKPSRDICQRGTSLTIQCQVDSQVTMMFWYRQQPGQSLTLIATANQGSEATYESGFVIDKFPISRPNLTFSTLTVSNMSPEDSSIYLCSVEDDGGEAFFGQGTRLTVV.

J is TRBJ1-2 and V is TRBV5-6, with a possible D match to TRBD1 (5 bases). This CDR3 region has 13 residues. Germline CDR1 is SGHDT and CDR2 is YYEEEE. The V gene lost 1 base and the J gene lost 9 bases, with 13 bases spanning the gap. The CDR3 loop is CASSLRGEESYTF. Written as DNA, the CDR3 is TGTGCCAGCAGCTTGCGGGGGGAGGAGAGCTACACCTTC.

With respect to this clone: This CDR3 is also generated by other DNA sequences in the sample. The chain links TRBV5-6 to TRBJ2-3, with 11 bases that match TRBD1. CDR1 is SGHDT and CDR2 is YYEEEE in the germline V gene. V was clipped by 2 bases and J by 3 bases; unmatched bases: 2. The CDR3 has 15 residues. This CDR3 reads CASSLGQGATDTQYF. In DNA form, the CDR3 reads TGTGCCAGCAGCTTAGGACAGGGGGCGACAGATACGCAGTATTTT.

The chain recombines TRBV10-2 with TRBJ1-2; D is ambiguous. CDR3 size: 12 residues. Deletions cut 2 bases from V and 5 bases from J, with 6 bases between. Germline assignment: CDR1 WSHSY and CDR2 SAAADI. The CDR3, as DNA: TGCGCCAGCAGTGAGAATCTTTATGGCTACACCTTC. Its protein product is CASSENLYGYTF.